This TCR beta chain was sequenced during a study of blood T cells in healthy people across ages. For the second PCR, which ran for roughly 7 to 11 cycles, a sample-barcoded 5' primer and a J-beta primer mix were used. Using its own MiXCR run on the 5' RACE reads, TCRdb lists one record per CDR3 protein. The sample lists about 930,000 distinct CDR3 sequences, about 28% seen once, with 9.5% to 13% in the top ten. In this sample, this clonotype turned up a few times. Trimming removed 0 bases from V and 4 bases from J; junction bases left unmatched: 6. Per the germline V gene, CDR1 is LGHNA and CDR2 is YSLEER. CDR3 length equals 16 residues. Separately, the same data were catalogued under a study of T cells of mothers and their children. As reported in that work: Not a single persistent microchimeric T cell clone was detected.

The sequence was obtained from a woman aged 40 to 50 in good health. The genes are TRBV4-3 and TRBJ1-1, with 9 bases aligning to TRBD1. Specimen: blood. The DNA for the CDR3 is TGCGCCAGCAGCCAAGATAGGGACAGGGAGAGCACTGAAGCTTTCTTT. It translates to CASSQDRDRESTEAFF.